Below are 13 T cell receptor beta chains sequenced from a single sample in a study of PD-1 blockade in classical Hodgkin lymphoma. Assay: immunoSEQ multiplex PCR; the TCRdb copy retains only in-frame clones and omits some. The sample lists tens of thousands of clones; roughly 92% were seen once. Time point defined: cycle 4 day 1 (C4D1), after more than five weeks of nivolumab. Every one of the patients relapsed after autologous stem cell transplantation (brentuximab vedotin exposure was variable). The source material was peripheral blood mononuclear cells (PBMCs), sampled before the fourth cycle of nivolumab. These receptors all come from a human donor with classical Hodgkin lymphoma.

The genes are TRBV29-1 and TRBJ2-1, with D hard to call. The CDR3 spans 15 residues. Germline-derived CDR1 and CDR2 are SQVTM and ANQGSEA. V gave up 4 bases and J gave up 0 bases, with 13 bases separating them. In nucleotides, the CDR3 is TGCAGCGTTGTTGGGCGCCCGAGCTCCTACAATGAGCAGTTCTTC. The encoded protein is CSVVGRPSSYNEQFF.

V and J are TRBV6-1 and TRBJ2-7, with D maybe TRBD1 (7 bases). In germline, CDR1 is MNHNS, CDR2 SASEGT. CDR3 length: 14 amino acids. Trimming cost V 2 bases and J 4 bases, with 12 bases left between them. CDR3: CASSERRGLYEQYF. The CDR3 nucleotides are TGTGCCAGCAGTGAAAGGAGGGGGCTATACGAGCAGTACTTC.

The rearrangement joins TRBV10-2 to TRBJ2-5; 10 nucleotides match TRBD1. Germline V lookup: CDR1 WSHSY, CDR2 SAAADI. Losses at the gene ends were 4 bases for V and 2 bases for J; bases not matched to a gene: 1. CDR3 length: 14 amino acids. The CDR3, as DNA: TGCGCCAGCAGTGTGGACAGGGGGCAAGAGACCCAGTACTTC. Residues: CASSVDRGQETQYF.

The rearrangement joins TRBV6-5 to TRBJ2-1; D unresolved. Trimming removed 0 bases from V and 4 bases from J, with 7 bases in between. This CDR3 is built from 14 residues. Germline V gene data show CDR1 as MNHEY and CDR2 as SVGAGI. The CDR3 DNA follows: TGTGCCAGCAGTTACTCTCGGAGATACAATGAGCAGTTCTTC. This sequence encodes CASSYSRRYNEQFF.

The chain employs TRBV7-8 and TRBJ1-2, with D possibly being TRBD1 (6 bases). Germline V gives CDR1 SGHVS, CDR2 FQNEAQ. V lost 3 bases and J 0 bases, leaving 8 bases between the germline ends. CDR3 length: 14 amino acids. CDR3 region: CASSLGQPNYGYTF. CDR3 sequence (DNA): TGTGCCAGCAGCTTGGGACAACCTAACTATGGCTACACCTTC. The complete variable domain, with remaining parts taken from reference TRBV7-8 and TRBJ1-2, reads GAGVSQSPRYKVAKRGQDVALRCDPISGHVSLFWYQQALGQGPEFLTYFQNEAQLDKSGLPSDRFFAERPEGSVSTLKIQRTQQEDSAVYLCASSLGQPNYGYTFGSGTRLTVV.

This chain joins TRBV7-3 and TRBJ2-3, with D perhaps matching TRBD2 (6 bases). Trimming cost V 5 bases and J 1 base, with 10 bases left between them. This CDR3 has 14 amino acids. The V gene's germline CDR1 is SGHTA and CDR2 FQGTGA. The CDR3 DNA reads as TGTGCCAGCAGCGCCGGGGGTGGCACAGATACGCAGTATTTT. As protein: CASSAGGGTDTQYF.

The rearrangement joins TRBV2 to TRBJ2-1, with 12 bases lining up with TRBD2. CDR3 length: 18 residues. The V gene's germline CDR1 is SNHLY and CDR2 FYNNEI. Trimming at V came to 7 bases and at J to 4 bases, leaving 14 bases not matched to a gene. CDR3 DNA sequence: TGTGCCAGCACCCGACTAGCGGGGGCCCCGGAGGGGTACAATGAGCAGTTCTTC. Its protein is CASTRLAGAPEGYNEQFF.

The chain carries TRBV10-2 and TRBJ1-5; no clear D. Germline CDR1 reads WSHSY; CDR2 reads SAAADI. V was clipped by 5 bases and J by 5 bases, with 10 bases between them. CDR3 length: 13 residues. CDR3 protein: CASSYVPDQPQHF. In nucleotides, the CDR3 is TGCGCCAGCAGTTACGTGCCGGATCAGCCCCAGCATTTT.

This chain links TRBV5-5 with TRBJ2-7; maybe TRBD1 (6 bases). CDR1 is SGHKS and CDR2 is YYEKEE in the germline V gene (reference sequence). The CDR3 is 15 residues long. V dropped 5 bases and J dropped 4 bases, with 19 bases sitting between them. In nucleotides, the CDR3 is TGTGCCAGCAGTTTCCGACAGGCCCTTATTTACGAGCAGTACTTC. Protein: CASSFRQALIYEQYF.

This chain joins TRBV11-1 and TRBJ2-2, with D possibly being TRBD1 (6 bases). Germline CDR1 SGHAT, CDR2 FQDESV (reference sequence). V was trimmed by 1 base and J by 5 bases, leaving 8 bases between them. This CDR3 is 14 amino acids long. This chain's CDR3 is CASSLDRETGELFF. The CDR3 nucleotides are TGTGCCAGCAGCTTAGACAGGGAAACCGGGGAGCTGTTTTTT.

V is TRBV28 and J is TRBJ1-2; TRBD1 matches 9 bases. The V gene end was trimmed by 6 bases and the J gene end by 2 bases; junction bases not matched to a gene: 13. Germline CDR1 is MDHEN and CDR2 is SYDVKM. This CDR3 has 17 residues. The CDR3 nucleotides read TGTGCCAGCAGCTGGCCCCCACAGGGGGCTCCAAACTATGGCTACACCTTC. This encodes CASSWPPQGAPNYGYTF.

The gene calls are TRBV15 and TRBJ2-2; 7 bases match TRBD1. Germline loops: CDR1 LNHNV, CDR2 YYDKDF (reference sequence). The V and J ends lost 3 bases and 0 bases, in that order; junction bases with no gene match: 4. The CDR3 is made up of 16 amino acids. As DNA, the CDR3 is TGTGCCACCAGCAGGCTGGGACAGCCGAACACCGGGGAGCTGTTTTTT. Its protein product is CATSRLGQPNTGELFF.

The genes are TRBV6-5 and TRBJ2-5; possible D gene TRBD2, 6 bases. The germline V gene has CDR1 MNHEY and CDR2 SVGAGI. CDR3 length: 15 residues. V shed 0 bases and J shed 5 bases, with 13 bases lying between them. The chain's CDR3 is CASSYSSGRRETQYF. DNA for the CDR3: TGTGCCAGCAGTTACTCGAGCGGGCGGAGGGAGACCCAGTACTTC.